A selection of T cell receptor beta chains follows, all from one sample in a study of blood T cell repertoires in COVID-19. The data were produced by immunoSEQ multiplex PCR, yet TCRdb's version contains in-frame clones alone and is incomplete. Of approximately 260,000 clones in the sample, about 80% are singletons; the top ten hold under 4.5%. Sequenced sample: PBMCs or T cells enriched from blood (not recorded which). Every receptor here comes from a man aged 25 to 40 with acute COVID-19. The CDR3 runs from the conserved cysteine through the conserved F or W. D genes are given only for firm matches. Size tells how often a clone was seen (once, few, many) or the class of an expanded clone, and some rows leave it out.

TRBJ1-5 | few | TRBD1 | TRBV2 | TGTGCCAGCCTCCGGGACAGGAAGAATCAGCCCCAGCATTTT | CASLRDRKNQPQHF
TRBJ2-6 | . | . | TRBV6-5 | TGTGCCAGCAGTTACTCGCCCGGCTCTGGGGCCAACGTCCTGACTTTC | CASSYSPGSGANVLTF
TRBJ2-1 | many | TRBD2 | TRBV11-3 | TGTGCCAGCAGCTCAGCCGGGACTAGCGGCCTCAATGAGCAGTTCTTC | CASSSAGTSGLNEQFF
TRBJ1-6 | . | . | TRBV11-2 | TGTGCCAGCAGCTTATCCAAACGGGATTCACCCCTCCACTTT | CASSLSKRDSPLHF
TRBJ2-3 | . | . | TRBV4-3 | TGCGCCAGCAGCCAAGATCTTGGAGCTTACACAGATACGCAGTATTTT | CASSQDLGAYTDTQYF
TRBJ1-4 | once | TRBD1 | TRBV2 | TGTGCCAGCAGTGCTAACAGGGGCGGCAGTGAAAAACTGTTTTTT | CASSANRGGSEKLFF
TRBJ1-1 | . | . | TRBV27 | TGTGCCAGCAGTCCTACATGGGGCCGCCTGAACACTGAAGCTTTCTTT | CASSPTWGRLNTEAFF
TRBJ2-1 | . | TRBD2 | TRBV6-4 | TGTGCCAGCAGTGACTCGGCGGGGGGCAATGAGCAGTTCTTC | CASSDSAGGNEQFF
TRBJ1-6 | few | . | TRBV11-2 | TGTGCCAGCAGCTCCACGGACAGTGGAAATTCACCCCTCCACTTT | CASSSTDSGNSPLHF
TRBJ2-1 | . | TRBD2 | TRBV9 | TGTGCCAGCAGCGTAGGGGTAGCGGGACTAGCGGACAATGAGCAGTTCTTC | CASSVGVAGLADNEQFF
TRBJ2-3 | . | . | TRBV6-5 | TGTGCCAGCAGTCCCCAGGGAGGTAGCACAGATACGCAGTATTTT | CASSPQGGSTDTQYF
TRBJ2-1 | . | . | TRBV7-2 | TGTGCCAGCAGCCCCTCTAGAGATTCGTATGAGCAGTTCTTC | CASSPSRDSYEQFF
TRBJ2-5 | . | TRBD2 | TRBV13 | TGTGCCAGCAGCTTAGGCGGAATAGCGGGGGGCCCAATTTACTTC | CASSLGGIAGGPIYF
TRBJ1-2 | . | . | TRBV30 | TGTGCCTGGAGTGTACAGAATTATGGCTACACCTTC | CAWSVQNYGYTF
TRBJ1-2 | . | . | TRBV6-2/TRBV6-3 | TGTGCCAGCAGTATCAACGGACAGAACTATGGCTACACCTTC | CASSINGQNYGYTF
TRBJ1-1 | once | . | TRBV11-3 | TGTGCCAGCAGCTTAAACGCGGGACTTCAAGCTTTCTTT | CASSLNAGLQAFF
TRBJ1-1 | . | . | TRBV3-1/TRBV3-2 | TGTGCCAGCAGAAGACTGGAAAACACTGAAGCTTTCTTT | CASRRLENTEAFF
TRBJ2-1 | . | . | TRBV12-2 | TGTGCAAGTCGCTTCCTAGGACTAGCGGGCGAGCAGTTCTTC | CASRFLGLAGEQFF
TRBJ2-1 | . | . | TRBV7-2 | TGTGCCAGCAGGCAGGGACTCCTTATCTACAATGAGCAGTTCTTC | CASRQGLLIYNEQFF
TRBJ2-5 | . | . | TRBV18 | TGTGCCAGCTCACCTAGAGCATCAGAGACCCAGTACTTC | CASSPRASETQYF
TRBJ2-3 | . | TRBD2 | TRBV3-1/TRBV3-2 | TGTGCCAGCAGCCACTTAGCGGGAGATACGCAGTATTTT | CASSHLAGDTQYF
TRBJ2-5 | few | TRBD2 | TRBV6-1 | TGTGCCAGCAGTGAATTAGAGGGAGGGTCCCAGTACTTC | CASSELEGGSQYF